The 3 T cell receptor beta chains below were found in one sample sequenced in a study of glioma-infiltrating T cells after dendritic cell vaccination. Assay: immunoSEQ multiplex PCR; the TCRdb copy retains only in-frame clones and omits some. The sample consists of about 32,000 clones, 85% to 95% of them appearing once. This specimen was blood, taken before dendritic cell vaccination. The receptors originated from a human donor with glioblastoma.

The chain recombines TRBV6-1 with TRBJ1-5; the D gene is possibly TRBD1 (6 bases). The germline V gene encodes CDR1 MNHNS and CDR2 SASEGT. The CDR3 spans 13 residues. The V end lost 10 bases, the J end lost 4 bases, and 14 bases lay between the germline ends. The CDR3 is CATLGTGNQPQHF. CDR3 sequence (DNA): TGTGCCACCCTAGGCACAGGGAATCAGCCCCAGCATTTT.

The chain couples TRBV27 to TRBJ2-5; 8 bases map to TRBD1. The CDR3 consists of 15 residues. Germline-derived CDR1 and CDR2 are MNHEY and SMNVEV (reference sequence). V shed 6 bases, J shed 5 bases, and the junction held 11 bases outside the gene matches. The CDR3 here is CASSATGDPRETQYF. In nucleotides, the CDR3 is TGTGCCAGCAGCGCGACAGGGGACCCTCGGGAGACCCAGTACTTC.

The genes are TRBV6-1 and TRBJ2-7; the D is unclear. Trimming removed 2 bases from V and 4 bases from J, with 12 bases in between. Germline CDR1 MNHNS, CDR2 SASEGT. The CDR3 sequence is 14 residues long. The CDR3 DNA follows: TGTGCCAGCAGTGAACCGCCCAGGTGGTACGAGCAGTACTTC. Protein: CASSEPPRWYEQYF.